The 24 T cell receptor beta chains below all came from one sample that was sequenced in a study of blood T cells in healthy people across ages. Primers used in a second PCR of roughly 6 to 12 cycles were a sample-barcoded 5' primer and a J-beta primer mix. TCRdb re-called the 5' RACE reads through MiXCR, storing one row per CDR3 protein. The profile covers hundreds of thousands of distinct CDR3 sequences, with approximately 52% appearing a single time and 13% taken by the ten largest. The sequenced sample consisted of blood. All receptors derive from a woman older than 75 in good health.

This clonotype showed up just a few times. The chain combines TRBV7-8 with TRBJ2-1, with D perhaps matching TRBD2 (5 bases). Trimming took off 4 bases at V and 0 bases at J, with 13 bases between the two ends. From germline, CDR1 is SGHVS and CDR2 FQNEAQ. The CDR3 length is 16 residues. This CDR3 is CASSWSSGSSYNEQFF. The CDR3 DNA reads TGTGCCAGCAGCTGGTCGAGCGGAAGCTCCTACAATGAGCAGTTCTTC.

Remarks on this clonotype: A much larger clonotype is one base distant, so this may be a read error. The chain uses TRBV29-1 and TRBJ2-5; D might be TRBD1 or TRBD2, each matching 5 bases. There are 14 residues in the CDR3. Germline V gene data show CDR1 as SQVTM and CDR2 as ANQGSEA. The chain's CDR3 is CSAEDLRLRGAQYF. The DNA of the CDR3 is TGCAGCGCTGAAGATCTGCGATTGAGAGGGGCCCAGTACTTC.

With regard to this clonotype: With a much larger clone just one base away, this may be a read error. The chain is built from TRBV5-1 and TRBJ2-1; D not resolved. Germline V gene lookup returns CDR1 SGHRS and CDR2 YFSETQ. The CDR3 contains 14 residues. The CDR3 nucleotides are TGCGTCAGCGCCCCCCAGAGCTCCTACAATGAGCAGTTCTTC. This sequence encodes CVSAPQSSYNEQFF. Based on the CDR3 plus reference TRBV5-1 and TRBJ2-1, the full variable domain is KAGVTQTPRYLIKTRGQQVTLSCSPISGHRSVSWYQQTPGQGLQFLFEYFSETQRNKGNFPGRFSGRQFSNSRSEMNVSTLELGDSALYLCVSAPQSSYNEQFFGPGTRLTVL.

In DNA, the CDR3 is TGCAGTGCTCCCGGGGAGGGTCACAAGACCCAGTACTTC. Its protein product is CSAPGEGHKTQYF. The chain carries TRBV20-1 and TRBJ2-5; 7 bases map to TRBD2. The CDR3 has 13 amino acids. Unmatched junction bases numbered 9, after V lost 5 bases and J lost 6 bases. CDR1 is DFQATT, CDR2 SNEGSKA, per germline (reference sequence).

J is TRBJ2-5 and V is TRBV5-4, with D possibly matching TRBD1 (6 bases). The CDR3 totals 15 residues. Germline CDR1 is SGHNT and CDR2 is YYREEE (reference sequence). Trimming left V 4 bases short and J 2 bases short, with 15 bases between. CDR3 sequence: CASSRTQGLQETQYF. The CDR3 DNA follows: TGTGCCAGCAGCCGAACACAGGGTCTACAAGAGACCCAGTACTTC.

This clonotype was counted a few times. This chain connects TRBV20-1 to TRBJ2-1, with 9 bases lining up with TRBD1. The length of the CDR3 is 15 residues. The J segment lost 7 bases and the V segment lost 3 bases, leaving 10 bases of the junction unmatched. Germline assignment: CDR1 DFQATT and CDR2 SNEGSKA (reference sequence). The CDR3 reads CSARPVGTGKNEQFF. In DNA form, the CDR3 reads TGCAGTGCTAGGCCCGTGGGGACAGGGAAGAATGAGCAGTTCTTC.

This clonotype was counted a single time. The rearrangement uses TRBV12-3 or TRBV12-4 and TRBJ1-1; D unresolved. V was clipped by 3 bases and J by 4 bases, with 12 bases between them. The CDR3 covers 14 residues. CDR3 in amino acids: CASSLEGRATEAFF. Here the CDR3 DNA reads TGTGCCAGCAGTTTGGAGGGTCGGGCCACTGAAGCTTTCTTT.

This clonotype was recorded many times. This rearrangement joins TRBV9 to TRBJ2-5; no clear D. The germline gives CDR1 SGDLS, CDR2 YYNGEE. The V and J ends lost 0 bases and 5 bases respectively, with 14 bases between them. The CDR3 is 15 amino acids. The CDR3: CASSVGASNHETQYF. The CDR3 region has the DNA TGTGCCAGCAGCGTAGGGGCAAGTAATCATGAGACCCAGTACTTC. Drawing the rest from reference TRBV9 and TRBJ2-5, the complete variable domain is DSGVTQTPKHLITATGQRVTLRCSPRSGDLSVYWYQQSLDQGLQFLIQYYNGEERAKGNILERFSAQQFPDLHSELNLSSLELGDSALYFCASSVGASNHETQYFGPGTRLLVL.

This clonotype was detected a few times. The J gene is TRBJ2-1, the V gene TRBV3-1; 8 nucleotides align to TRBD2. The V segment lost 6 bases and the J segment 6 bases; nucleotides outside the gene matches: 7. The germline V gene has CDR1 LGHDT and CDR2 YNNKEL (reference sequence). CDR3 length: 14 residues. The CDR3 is CASREAGDSNEQFF. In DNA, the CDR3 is TGTGCCAGCAGGGAAGCGGGAGATAGCAATGAGCAGTTCTTC.

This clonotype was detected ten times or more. The CDR3 nucleotides are TGTGCCAGCAGTTTACAAGCGGGGGCTACGCAGTATTTT. The encoded protein is CASSLQAGATQYF. This chain uses TRBV28 with TRBJ2-3; 8 bases align to TRBD2. Germline-derived CDR1 and CDR2 are MDHEN and SYDVKM. This CDR3 has 13 residues. The trim removed 2 bases at V and 8 bases at J, leaving 3 bases unmatched. Filled out from reference TRBV28 and TRBJ2-3, the complete variable domain reads DVKVTQSSRYLVKRTGEKVFLECVQDMDHENMFWYRQDPGLGLRLIYFSYDVKMKEKGDIPEGYSVSREKKERFSLILESASTNQTSMYLCASSLQAGATQYFGPGTRLTVL.

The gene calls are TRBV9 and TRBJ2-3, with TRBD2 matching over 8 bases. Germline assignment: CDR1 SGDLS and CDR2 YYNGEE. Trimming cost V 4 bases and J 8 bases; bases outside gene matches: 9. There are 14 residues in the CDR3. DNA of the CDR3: TGTGCCAGCAGCTTTGGGACTAGGCTGGGTACGCAGTATTTT. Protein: CASSFGTRLGTQYF.

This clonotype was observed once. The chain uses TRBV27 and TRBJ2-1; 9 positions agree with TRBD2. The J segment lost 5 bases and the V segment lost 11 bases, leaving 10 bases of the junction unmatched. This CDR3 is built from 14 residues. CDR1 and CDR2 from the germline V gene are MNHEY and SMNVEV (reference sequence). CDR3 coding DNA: TGTGCCTGTTCGGGACTAGCCCATAACAATGAGCAGTTCTTC. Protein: CACSGLAHNNEQFF.

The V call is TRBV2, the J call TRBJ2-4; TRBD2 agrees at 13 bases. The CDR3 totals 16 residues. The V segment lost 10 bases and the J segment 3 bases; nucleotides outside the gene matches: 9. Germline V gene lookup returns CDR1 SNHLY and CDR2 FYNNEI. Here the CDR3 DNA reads TGTGCCACCACTAGCGGGAGGGCCCTGGTCAAAAACATTCAGTACTTC. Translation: CATTSGRALVKNIQYF.

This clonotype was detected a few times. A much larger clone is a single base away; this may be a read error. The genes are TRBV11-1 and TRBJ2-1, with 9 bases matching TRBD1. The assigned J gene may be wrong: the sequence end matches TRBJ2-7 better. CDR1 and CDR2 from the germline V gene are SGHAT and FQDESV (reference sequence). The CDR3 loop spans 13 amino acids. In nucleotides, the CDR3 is TGTGCCAGCAGCGGACAGGGGATTAATGAGCAGTACTTC. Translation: CASSGQGINEQYF.

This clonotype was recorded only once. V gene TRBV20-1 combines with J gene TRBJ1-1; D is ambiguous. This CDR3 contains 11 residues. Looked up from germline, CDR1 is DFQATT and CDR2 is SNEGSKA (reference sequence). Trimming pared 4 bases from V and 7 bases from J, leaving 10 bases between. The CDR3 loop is CSAIPTIEAFF. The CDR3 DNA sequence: TGCAGTGCTATACCGACCATTGAAGCTTTCTTT.

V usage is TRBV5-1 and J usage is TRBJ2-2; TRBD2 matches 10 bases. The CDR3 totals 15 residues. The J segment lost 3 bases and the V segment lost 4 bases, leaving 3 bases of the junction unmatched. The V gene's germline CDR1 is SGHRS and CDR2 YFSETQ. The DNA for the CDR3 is TGCGCCAGCAGCCCGAGCGGGAGGGACACCGGGGAGCTGTTTTTT. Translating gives CASSPSGRDTGELFF.

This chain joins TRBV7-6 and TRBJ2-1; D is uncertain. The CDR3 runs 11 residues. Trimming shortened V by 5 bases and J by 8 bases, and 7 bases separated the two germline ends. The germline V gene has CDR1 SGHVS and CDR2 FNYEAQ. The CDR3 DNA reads TGTGCCAGCAGCAAACGATATGAGCAGTTCTTC. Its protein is CASSKRYEQFF.

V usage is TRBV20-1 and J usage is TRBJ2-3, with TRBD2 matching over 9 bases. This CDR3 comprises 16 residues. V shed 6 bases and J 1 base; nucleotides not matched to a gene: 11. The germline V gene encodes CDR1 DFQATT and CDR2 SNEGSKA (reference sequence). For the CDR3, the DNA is TGCAGTGCCAAGCCGGGGCTAGCGGGACGCACAGATACGCAGTATTTT. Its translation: CSAKPGLAGRTDTQYF.

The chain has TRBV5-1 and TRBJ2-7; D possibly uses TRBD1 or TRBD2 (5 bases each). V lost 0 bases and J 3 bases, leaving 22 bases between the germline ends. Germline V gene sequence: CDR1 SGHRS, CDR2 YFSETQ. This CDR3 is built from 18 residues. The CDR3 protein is CASSLASPSGQVNYEQYF. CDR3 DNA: TGCGCCAGCAGCTTGGCTAGCCCCTCAGGGCAGGTCAACTACGAGCAGTACTTC.

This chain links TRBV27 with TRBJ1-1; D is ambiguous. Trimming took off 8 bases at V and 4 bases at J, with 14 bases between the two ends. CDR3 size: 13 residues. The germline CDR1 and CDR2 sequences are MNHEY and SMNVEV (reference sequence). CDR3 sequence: CASYESGSTEAFF. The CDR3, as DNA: TGTGCCAGCTACGAAAGCGGTAGCACTGAAGCTTTCTTT.

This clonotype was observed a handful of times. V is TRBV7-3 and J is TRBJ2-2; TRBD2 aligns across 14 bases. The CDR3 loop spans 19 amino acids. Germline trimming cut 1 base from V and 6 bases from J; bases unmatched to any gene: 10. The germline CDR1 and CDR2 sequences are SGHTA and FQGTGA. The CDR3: CASSLRLAGGPLFPGELFF. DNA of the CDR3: TGTGCCAGCAGCTTAAGACTAGCGGGAGGGCCTCTTTTCCCCGGGGAGCTGTTTTTT.

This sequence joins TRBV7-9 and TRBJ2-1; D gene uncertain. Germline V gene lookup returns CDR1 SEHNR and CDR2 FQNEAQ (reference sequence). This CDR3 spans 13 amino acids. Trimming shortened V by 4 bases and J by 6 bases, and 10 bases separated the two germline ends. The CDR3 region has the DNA TGTGCCAGCAGCTCGCCGGAGTCCAATGAGCAGTTCTTC. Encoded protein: CASSSPESNEQFF.

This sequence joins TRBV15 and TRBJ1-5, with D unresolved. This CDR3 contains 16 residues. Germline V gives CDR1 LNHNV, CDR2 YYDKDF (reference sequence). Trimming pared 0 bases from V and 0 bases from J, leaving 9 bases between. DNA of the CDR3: TGTGCCACCAGCAGAGATGGACTGAATAGCAATCAGCCCCAGCATTTT. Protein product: CATSRDGLNSNQPQHF.

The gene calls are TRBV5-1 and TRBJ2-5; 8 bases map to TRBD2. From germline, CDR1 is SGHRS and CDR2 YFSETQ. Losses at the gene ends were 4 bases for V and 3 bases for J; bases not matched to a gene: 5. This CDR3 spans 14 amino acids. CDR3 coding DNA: TGCGCCAGCAGCCTCAAACTAGCGGAAGAGACCCAGTACTTC. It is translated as CASSLKLAEETQYF.